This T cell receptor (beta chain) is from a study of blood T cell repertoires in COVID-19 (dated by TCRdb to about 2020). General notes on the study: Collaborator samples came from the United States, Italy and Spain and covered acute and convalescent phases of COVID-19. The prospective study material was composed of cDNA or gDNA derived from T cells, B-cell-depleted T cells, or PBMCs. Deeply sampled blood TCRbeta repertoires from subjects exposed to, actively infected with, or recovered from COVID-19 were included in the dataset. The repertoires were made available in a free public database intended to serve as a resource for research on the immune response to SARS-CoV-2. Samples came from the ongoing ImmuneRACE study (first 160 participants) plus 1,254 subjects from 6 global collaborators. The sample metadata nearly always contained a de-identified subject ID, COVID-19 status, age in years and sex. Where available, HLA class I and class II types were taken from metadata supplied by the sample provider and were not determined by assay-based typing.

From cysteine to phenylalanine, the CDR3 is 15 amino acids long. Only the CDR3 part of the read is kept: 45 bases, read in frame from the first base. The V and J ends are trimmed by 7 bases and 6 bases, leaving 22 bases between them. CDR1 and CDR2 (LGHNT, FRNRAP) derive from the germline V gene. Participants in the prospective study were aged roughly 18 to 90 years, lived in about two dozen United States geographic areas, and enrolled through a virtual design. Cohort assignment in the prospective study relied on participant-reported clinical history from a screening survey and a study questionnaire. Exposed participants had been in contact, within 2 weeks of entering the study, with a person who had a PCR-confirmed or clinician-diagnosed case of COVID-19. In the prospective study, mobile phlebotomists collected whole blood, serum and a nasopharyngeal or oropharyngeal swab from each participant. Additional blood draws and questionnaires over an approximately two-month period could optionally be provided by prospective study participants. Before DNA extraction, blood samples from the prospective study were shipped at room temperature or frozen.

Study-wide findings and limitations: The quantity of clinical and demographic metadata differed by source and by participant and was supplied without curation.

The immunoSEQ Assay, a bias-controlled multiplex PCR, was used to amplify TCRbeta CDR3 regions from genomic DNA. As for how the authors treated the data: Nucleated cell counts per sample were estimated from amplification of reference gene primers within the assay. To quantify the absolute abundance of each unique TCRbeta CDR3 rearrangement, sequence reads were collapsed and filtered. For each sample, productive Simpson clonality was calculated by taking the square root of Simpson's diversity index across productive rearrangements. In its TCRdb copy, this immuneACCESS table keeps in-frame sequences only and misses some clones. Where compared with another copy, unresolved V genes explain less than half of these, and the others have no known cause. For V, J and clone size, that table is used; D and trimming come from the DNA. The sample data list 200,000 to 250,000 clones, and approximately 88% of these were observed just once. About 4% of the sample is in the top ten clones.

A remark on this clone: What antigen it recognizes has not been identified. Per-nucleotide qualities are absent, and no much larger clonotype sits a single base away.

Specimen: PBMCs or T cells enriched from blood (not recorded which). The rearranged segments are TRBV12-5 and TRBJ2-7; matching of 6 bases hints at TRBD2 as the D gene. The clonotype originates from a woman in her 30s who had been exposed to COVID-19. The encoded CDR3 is CASARSGQEGLEQYF. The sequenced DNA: TGTGCTAGTGCCCGCTCGGGGCAGGAGGGACTCGAGCAGTACTTC.